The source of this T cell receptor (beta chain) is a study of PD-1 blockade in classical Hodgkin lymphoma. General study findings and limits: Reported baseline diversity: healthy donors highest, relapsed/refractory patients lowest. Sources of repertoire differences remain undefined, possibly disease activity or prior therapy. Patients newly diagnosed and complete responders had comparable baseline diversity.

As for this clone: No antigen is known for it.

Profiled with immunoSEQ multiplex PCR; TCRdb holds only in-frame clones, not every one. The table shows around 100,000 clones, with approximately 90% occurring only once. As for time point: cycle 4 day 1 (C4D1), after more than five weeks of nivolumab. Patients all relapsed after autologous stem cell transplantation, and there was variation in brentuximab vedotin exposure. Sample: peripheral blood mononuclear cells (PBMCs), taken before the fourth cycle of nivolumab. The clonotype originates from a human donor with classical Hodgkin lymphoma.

As DNA, the CDR3 is TGCAGCTTCCTGCAGGGCAATAGACCCTACAATGAGCAGTTCTTC. It codes for CSFLQGNRPYNEQFF. The V call is TRBV29-1, the J call TRBJ2-1; D possibly corresponds to TRBD1 (5 bases). Germline V gene lookup returns CDR1 SQVTM and CDR2 ANQGSEA. The CDR3 contains 15 residues. V lost 8 bases to trimming and J lost 2 bases, with 19 bases between them.